This passage covers 25 T cell receptor beta chains from one sample sequenced in a study of response to subunit inactivated influenza vaccine. One entry per CDR3 protein results from TCRdb running MiXCR on the RT-PCR reads. Among roughly 550,000 distinct CDR3 sequences listed, approximately 24% were seen once. This sample also belongs to another study, concerning T cells expressing NK-cell markers. That investigation notes: 5'RACE template switching with UMIs produced the TCR beta cDNA.

Sequences were derived from CD4+ T cells sorted from PBMCs, sampled 12 days after vaccination. These receptors came from a man aged 45-65 years who received an inactivated influenza vaccine.

This clonotype was seen at least ten times. The chain carries TRBV12-3 or TRBV12-4 and TRBJ1-5, with 9 positions matching TRBD1. The CDR3 has 14 amino acids. The ends lost 6 bases at V and 2 bases at J; junction bases unmatched: 2. CDR3 loop: CASRRTGGNQPQHF. As DNA, the CDR3 is TGTGCCAGCAGAAGGACAGGGGGCAATCAGCCCCAGCATTTT.

This rearrangement joins TRBV20-1 to TRBJ2-7, with 9 nucleotides matching TRBD1. Losses at the gene ends were 3 bases for V and 3 bases for J; bases not matched to a gene: 15. This CDR3 spans 17 amino acids. Per the germline V gene, CDR1 is DFQATT and CDR2 is SNEGSKA (reference sequence). CDR3 amino acids: CSASPTLGQGKNYEQYF. CDR3 sequence (DNA): TGCAGTGCTAGCCCTACCCTTGGACAGGGGAAAAACTACGAGCAGTACTTC.

This clonotype was seen repeatedly, ten times or more. This chain links TRBV20-1 with TRBJ2-3; D is ambiguous. The CDR3 runs to 15 residues. The V and J ends lost 3 bases and 2 bases respectively, with 15 bases between them. Per germline, CDR1 DFQATT and CDR2 SNEGSKA (reference sequence). CDR3: CSASRQLTPTDTQYF. CDR3 in DNA: TGCAGTGCTAGCCGCCAACTAACTCCCACAGATACGCAGTATTTT.

The chain uses TRBV5-4 and TRBJ2-5, with 9 positions matching TRBD2. V shed 1 base and J 2 bases; nucleotides not matched to a gene: 9. Germline CDR1 reads SGHNT; CDR2 reads YYREEE (reference sequence). The CDR3 totals 17 residues. The CDR3 nucleotides read TGTGCCAGCAGCTTGTTGCTACTAGCGGGTGTACAAGAGACCCAGTACTTC. It translates to CASSLLLLAGVQETQYF. Combining the CDR3 with reference TRBV5-4 and TRBJ2-5 gives the whole variable domain ETGVTQSPTHLIKTRGQQVTLRCSSQSGHNTVSWYQQALGQGPQFIFQYYREEENGRGNFPPRFSGLQFPNYSSELNVNALELDDSALYLCASSLLLLAGVQETQYFGPGTRLLVL.

In DNA, the CDR3 is TGTGCCACTTTACCTAGCGGGAGGCGCACAGATACGCAGTATTTT. It is translated as CATLPSGRRTDTQYF. The chain uses TRBV2 and TRBJ2-3; TRBD2 matches 11 bases. Germline CDR1 reads SNHLY; CDR2 reads FYNNEI. The junction had 7 bases not matched to a gene; V was cut back by 10 bases and J by 1 base. This CDR3 region has 15 residues.

The gene calls are TRBV20-1 and TRBJ1-1; TRBD1 aligns across 7 bases. The length of the CDR3 is 14 residues. The J segment lost 4 bases and the V segment lost 5 bases, leaving 10 bases of the junction unmatched. Germline CDR1 is DFQATT and CDR2 is SNEGSKA (reference sequence). The CDR3 spells CSAPRTGPVTEAFF. CDR3 sequence (DNA): TGCAGTGCTCCGCGGACAGGTCCGGTCACTGAAGCTTTCTTT.

There are a few counts of this clonotype. The genes are TRBV12-3 or TRBV12-4 and TRBJ1-3; TRBD1 matches 9 bases. The V gene end was trimmed by 6 bases and the J gene end by 0 bases; junction bases not matched to a gene: 6. CDR3 length: 16 residues. The chain's CDR3 is CASRGGQGFSGNTIYF. The CDR3 DNA sequence: TGTGCCAGCAGGGGCGGACAGGGGTTCTCTGGAAACACCATATATTTT.

This clonotype has more than one count but fewer than ten. The chain recombines TRBV5-1 with TRBJ2-2, with 8 bases identical to TRBD2. Trimming cost V 0 bases and J 4 bases; bases outside gene matches: 5. The CDR3 covers 16 residues. Germline lookup yields CDR1 SGHRS and CDR2 YFSETQ. The CDR3 sequence: CASSLVSGGITGELFF. CDR3 nucleotides: TGCGCCAGCAGCTTGGTGTCGGGAGGGATCACCGGGGAGCTGTTTTTT.

This clonotype was observed a few times. The rearrangement links TRBV29-1 to TRBJ2-6; 9 bases match TRBD1. The CDR3 totals 17 residues. Germline V gene data show CDR1 as SQVTM and CDR2 as ANQGSEA. Unmatched junction bases numbered 7, after V lost 4 bases and J lost 0 bases. The CDR3 region is CSVAGTGSASGANVLTF. CDR3 DNA sequence: TGCAGCGTTGCCGGGACAGGGTCTGCCTCTGGGGCCAACGTCCTGACTTTC.

This clonotype showed up many times. The V call is TRBV24-1, the J call TRBJ2-1; 9 bases fit TRBD2. Germline V gene lookup returns CDR1 KGHDR and CDR2 SFDVKD. The V segment lost 2 bases and the J segment 9 bases; nucleotides outside the gene matches: 7. CDR3 length equals 15 residues. CDR3 in amino acids: CATSDWASGIGEQFF. The CDR3 nucleotides read TGTGCCACCAGTGATTGGGCTAGCGGGATTGGTGAGCAGTTCTTC.

There are a few counts of this clonotype. The J gene is TRBJ1-5, the V gene TRBV19; perhaps TRBD1 as D (6 bases). Trimming removed 7 bases from V and 2 bases from J, with 18 bases in between. Germline CDR1 LNHDA, CDR2 SQIVND (reference sequence). This CDR3 has 16 amino acids. The CDR3 nucleotides are TGTGCCAGTAATTATTGGCTGGGGGCTGGCAATCAGCCCCAGCATTTT. Protein sequence: CASNYWLGAGNQPQHF.

This clonotype appeared a few times. In DNA, the CDR3 is TGTGCCAGCGGAGTAGGAGGGTTGTTCACAGATACGCAGTATTTT. Translating it yields CASGVGGLFTDTQYF. The genes are TRBV12-3 or TRBV12-4 and TRBJ2-3; weak D call: TRBD2 (6 bases). V was pared by 8 bases and J by 2 bases, with 17 bases between. CDR3 length: 15 amino acids.

There are a few counts of this clonotype. The chain combines TRBV19 with TRBJ2-6; D unresolved. V lost 3 bases and J lost 0, with 12 bases in between. CDR3 length: 17 amino acids. Per the germline V gene, CDR1 is LNHDA and CDR2 is SQIVND (reference sequence). Written as DNA, the CDR3 is TGTGCCAGTAGTATTCAGGTCATACTCTCTGGGGCCAACGTCCTGACTTTC. Its translation is CASSIQVILSGANVLTF.

This clonotype was detected only a few times. The chain recombines TRBV20-1 with TRBJ2-7, with D uncertain. Looked up from germline, CDR1 is DFQATT and CDR2 is SNEGSKA (reference sequence). The V end lost 0 bases, the J end lost 3 bases, and 12 bases lay between the germline ends. This CDR3 is built from 14 residues. The CDR3, as DNA: TGCAGTGCTAGAGAAAGACCCTGGAACTACGAGCAGTACTTC. Encoded protein: CSARERPWNYEQYF.

The chain carries TRBV7-9 and TRBJ2-5; no definite D call. Trimming pared 0 bases from V and 4 bases from J, leaving 12 bases between. The CDR3 contains 15 residues. The germline V gene encodes CDR1 SEHNR and CDR2 FQNEAQ (reference sequence). The CDR3 bases are TGTGCCAGCAGCTTAGCGGGCAGGATGGTAGAGACCCAGTACTTC. As protein: CASSLAGRMVETQYF.

The rearrangement links TRBV7-2 to TRBJ2-3, with 8 bases matching TRBD2. The V gene end was trimmed by 3 bases and the J gene end by 2 bases; junction bases not matched to a gene: 10. Germline CDR1 SGHTA, CDR2 FQGNSA. CDR3 length: 17 amino acids. The CDR3 DNA reads TGTGCCAGCAGCTTGTCTTTTCAGCGGGGGACCACAGATACGCAGTATTTT. As protein: CASSLSFQRGTTDTQYF.

The chain employs TRBV20-1 and TRBJ2-5, with D uncertain. The V end lost 2 bases, the J end lost 2 bases, and 6 bases lay between the germline ends. The CDR3 runs to 12 residues. Germline V CDR1 and CDR2: DFQATT, SNEGSKA (reference sequence). The CDR3 region is CSARSRQETQYF. The CDR3 bases are TGCAGTGCTAGATCCAGACAAGAGACCCAGTACTTC.

This clonotype has just a few counts. V gene TRBV15 combines with J gene TRBJ1-1; the match to TRBD1 covers 9 bases. This CDR3 contains 15 residues. The J segment lost 3 bases and the V segment lost 2 bases, leaving 4 bases of the junction unmatched. The germline V gene encodes CDR1 LNHNV and CDR2 YYDKDF (reference sequence). The CDR3 DNA sequence: TGTGCCACCAGCAGATCGACAGGGGGATACACTGAAGCTTTCTTT. Amino acids: CATSRSTGGYTEAFF.

The V call is TRBV29-1, the J call TRBJ2-1, with D maybe TRBD2 (5 bases). The germline V and J ends were trimmed by 4 bases and 1 base, with 5 bases remaining between them. CDR1 is SQVTM, CDR2 ANQGSEA, per germline. The CDR3 spans 12 residues. The CDR3 here is CSVGTSYNEQFF. The DNA of the CDR3 is TGCAGCGTTGGGACTTCCTACAATGAGCAGTTCTTC.

The rearrangement uses TRBV6-5 and TRBJ2-5; no clear D gene. The V end lost 4 bases, the J end lost 1 base, and 10 bases lay between the germline ends. The CDR3 totals 14 residues. Germline V lookup: CDR1 MNHEY, CDR2 SVGAGI. CDR3 bases: TGTGCCAGCAGTTCCCTGGGTCTCCAAGAGACCCAGTACTTC. The encoded protein is CASSSLGLQETQYF.

This clonotype was seen a handful of times. The chain links TRBV5-1 to TRBJ2-3; D possibly corresponds to TRBD2 (7 bases). CDR3 length: 15 residues. The germline V and J ends were trimmed by 0 bases and 4 bases, with 12 bases remaining between them. The germline V gene has CDR1 SGHRS and CDR2 YFSETQ. DNA for the CDR3: TGCGCCAGCAGCTTGGGTAGGGGGGGCCCAGATACGCAGTATTTT. It translates to CASSLGRGGPDTQYF.

This clonotype was picked up a small number of times. This chain links TRBV20-1 with TRBJ2-3; 7 nucleotides agree with TRBD2. Germline assignment: CDR1 DFQATT and CDR2 SNEGSKA (reference sequence). CDR3 length: 13 amino acids. V shed 5 bases and J 10 bases; nucleotides not matched to a gene: 12. CDR3 region: CSAAEGPGGPQYF. The CDR3 nucleotides read TGCAGTGCTGCAGAGGGGCCGGGGGGACCGCAGTATTTT.

This chain links TRBV4-2 with TRBJ2-5, with TRBD2 as a possible D gene (6 bases). V was trimmed by 1 base and J by 1 base, leaving 10 bases between them. This CDR3 spans 15 amino acids. Germline CDR1 is LGHNA and CDR2 is YNFKEQ. Here the CDR3 DNA reads TGTGCCAGCAGCCAAGCGGGGGTAATCCAAGAGACCCAGTACTTC. It specifies CASSQAGVIQETQYF.

The sample holds a few counts of this clonotype. The CDR3 sequence is CASSPPGQGFTEAFF. CDR3 nucleotides: TGTGCCAGCTCACCTCCGGGACAGGGTTTCACTGAAGCTTTCTTT. This rearrangement joins TRBV18 to TRBJ1-1; 9 bases are a match to TRBD1. This CDR3 region has 15 residues. Germline lookup yields CDR1 KGHSH and CDR2 LQKENI. V lost 3 bases, J lost 4 bases, and 6 bases stayed unmatched.

This chain links TRBV3-1 with TRBJ1-1; TRBD1 matches 9 bases. The CDR3 runs 16 residues. Trimming took 6 bases from V and 1 from J; bases not matched to a gene: 9. The V gene's germline CDR1 is LGHDT and CDR2 YNNKEL (reference sequence). Here the CDR3 reads CASRRDRGGTNTEAFF. CDR3 DNA sequence: TGTGCCAGCAGACGAGACAGGGGGGGAACGAACACTGAAGCTTTCTTT.